The source of this T cell receptor beta chain is a study of OX40 agonist ivuxolimab in advanced cancers. Study-wide context: Of mixed ages from about 23 to 85 and averaging roughly 60 years, the group was 65% to 85% male. The eligibility criteria allowed prior anti-PD-1, anti-PD-L1 or anti-CTLA-4 therapy, and approximately 42% had some. Study outcomes and limitations: Also showing low normalized T-cell clonal expansion were some of the nonresponders.

This CDR3 contains 16 residues. CDR1 LNHNV and CDR2 YYDKDF come from the germline V gene (reference sequence). The ends were cut back, 0 bases at V and 6 bases at J, with 18 bases in the middle. Worth noting for this clone: Its antigen is not known.

The repertoire was sequenced with immunoSEQ multiplex PCR; TCRdb's copy has only in-frame clones and lacks some. The data contain 65,000 to 90,000 clones, 80% to 90% of them singletons. Specimen: CD4+ or CD8+ T cells sorted from blood, collected in a trial of the OX40 agonist ivuxolimab. The chain has TRBV15 and TRBJ2-7, with D unresolved. This receptor was taken from an adult with an advanced solid tumor such as melanoma, head and neck, liver or kidney cancer. This chain's CDR3 is CATSREGGVPRPEQYF. CDR3 nucleotides: TGTGCCACCAGCAGAGAGGGTGGGGTTCCCCGCCCCGAGCAGTACTTC.